This record looks at one T cell receptor (beta chain) sequence and its context. Its specificity is unknown. Clones were sequenced by immunoSEQ multiplex PCR, and TCRdb holds only the in-frame ones, with some missing. The sample carries tens of thousands of clones, 75% to 90% recorded once. This sample is drawn from a study of CD8 T cells in acute hepatitis C reinfection. Turning to the study itself: Sequences come from NS3-1073-specific CD8+ T cells, during acute infection and after clearance. Study-level results: TRBV04 and TRBV06 were preferentially used in all groups, not explained by naive pool overrepresentation.

V was shortened by 5 bases and J by 5 bases, with 18 bases between the two germline ends. Germline V gene data show CDR1 as GTSNPN and CDR2 as SVGIG (reference sequence). The CDR3 is made up of 14 amino acids. Regarding time point: naive CD8 control sorted from an acute-time-point sample. People who inject drugs in the Montreal Hepatitis C Cohort were donors. The clonotype originates from a woman aged 18-30 years who spontaneously cleared hepatitis C infection. Sequenced: naive CD8+ T cells from PBMCs. This chain uses TRBV30 with TRBJ1-2; perhaps TRBD1 as D (6 bases). The DNA for the CDR3 is TGTGCCTGGGGGACACAATCCCTATTTTATGGCTACACCTTC. Encoded protein: CAWGTQSLFYGYTF.